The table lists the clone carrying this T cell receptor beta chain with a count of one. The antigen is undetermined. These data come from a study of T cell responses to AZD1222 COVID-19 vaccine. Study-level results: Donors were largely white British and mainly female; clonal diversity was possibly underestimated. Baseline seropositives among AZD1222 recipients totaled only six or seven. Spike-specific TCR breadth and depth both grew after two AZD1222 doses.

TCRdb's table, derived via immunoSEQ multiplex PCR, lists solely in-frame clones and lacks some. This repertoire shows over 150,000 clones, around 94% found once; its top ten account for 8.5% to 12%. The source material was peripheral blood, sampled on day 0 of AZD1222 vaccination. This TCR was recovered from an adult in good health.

As DNA, the CDR3 is TGTGCCATCAGTGACCCAATCCGGGACTCAGGAGAGTCCTACGAGCAGTACTTC. This gives the protein CAISDPIRDSGESYEQYF. The V call is TRBV10-3, the J call TRBJ2-7, with D perhaps matching TRBD2 (6 bases). The CDR3 sequence is 18 residues long. The V end was cut by 3 bases, the J end by 1 base, with 22 bases between. Germline V CDR1 and CDR2: ENHRY, SYGVKD.